The clone carrying this T cell receptor beta chain was seen a few times. This record belongs to a study of blood T cell repertoires in COVID-19. Whole-study context: Donors in the United States, Italy and Spain gave samples during acute or convalescent COVID-19. From T cells, B-cell-depleted T cells, or PBMCs came the material, which was cDNA or gDNA.

Methods used by the authors: Estimation of nucleated cell counts relied on the amplification of reference gene primers. Sequenced by immunoSEQ multiplex PCR; TCRdb stores in-frame clones only, minus some. V, J and clone size are those of that table, while D and trimming were read from the DNA. The profile shows tens of thousands of clones, about four fifths of them singletons. Trimming left V 6 bases short and J 0 bases short, with 15 bases between. Per the germline V gene, CDR1 is SNHLY and CDR2 is FYNNEI. The CDR3 is 16 amino acids. This chain links TRBV2 with TRBJ2-4, with a weak D call TRBD2 (5 bases). This TCR was sampled from a woman between 55 and 75 years old with acute or convalescent COVID-19. The specimen was peripheral blood. Here the CDR3 reads CASRAGILVAKNIQYF. The CDR3 DNA is TGTGCCAGCAGGGCCGGGATTCTTGTAGCCAAAAACATTCAGTACTTC.